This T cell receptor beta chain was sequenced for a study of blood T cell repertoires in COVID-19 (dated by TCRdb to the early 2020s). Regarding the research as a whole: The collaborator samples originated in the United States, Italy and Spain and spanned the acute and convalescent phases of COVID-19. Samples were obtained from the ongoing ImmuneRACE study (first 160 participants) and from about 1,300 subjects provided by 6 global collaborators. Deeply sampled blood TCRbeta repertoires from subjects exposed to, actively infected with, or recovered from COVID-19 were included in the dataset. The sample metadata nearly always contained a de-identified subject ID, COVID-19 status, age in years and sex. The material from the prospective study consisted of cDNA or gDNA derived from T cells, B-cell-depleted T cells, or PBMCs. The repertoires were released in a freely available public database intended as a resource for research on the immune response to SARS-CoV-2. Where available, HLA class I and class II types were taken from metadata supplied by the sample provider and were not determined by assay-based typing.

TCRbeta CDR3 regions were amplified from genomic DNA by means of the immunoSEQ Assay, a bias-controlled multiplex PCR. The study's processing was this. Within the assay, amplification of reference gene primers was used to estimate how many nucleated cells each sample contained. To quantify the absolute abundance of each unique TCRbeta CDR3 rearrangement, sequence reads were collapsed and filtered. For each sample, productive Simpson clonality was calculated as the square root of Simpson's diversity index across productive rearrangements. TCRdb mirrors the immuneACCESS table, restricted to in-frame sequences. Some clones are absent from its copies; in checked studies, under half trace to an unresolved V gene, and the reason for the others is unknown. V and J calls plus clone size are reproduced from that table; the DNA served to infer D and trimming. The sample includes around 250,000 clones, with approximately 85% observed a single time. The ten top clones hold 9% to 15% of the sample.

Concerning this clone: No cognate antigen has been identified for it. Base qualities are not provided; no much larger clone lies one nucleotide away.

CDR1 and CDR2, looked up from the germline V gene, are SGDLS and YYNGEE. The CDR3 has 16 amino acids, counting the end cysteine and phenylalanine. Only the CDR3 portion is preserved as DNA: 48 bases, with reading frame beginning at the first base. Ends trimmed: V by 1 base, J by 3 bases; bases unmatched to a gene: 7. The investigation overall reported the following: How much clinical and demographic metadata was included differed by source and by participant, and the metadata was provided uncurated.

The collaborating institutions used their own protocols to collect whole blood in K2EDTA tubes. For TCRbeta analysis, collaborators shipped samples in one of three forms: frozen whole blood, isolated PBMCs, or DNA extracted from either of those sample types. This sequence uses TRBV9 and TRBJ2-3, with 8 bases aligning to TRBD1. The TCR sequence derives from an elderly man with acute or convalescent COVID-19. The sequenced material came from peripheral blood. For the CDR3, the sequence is CASSVRQGLGTDTQYF. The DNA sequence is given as TGTGCCAGCAGCGTAAGACAGGGGTTGGGAACAGATACGCAGTATTTT.